This T cell receptor (beta chain) was captured by sequencing in a study of shared clonotypes between healthy human individuals. Across the study: The cohort comprised a couple of women and a few men. Their ages spanned 18 to 49 years.

In germline, CDR1 is MNHEY, CDR2 SMNVEV (reference sequence). The CDR3 runs to 16 residues. Trimming stripped 3 bases from V and 3 bases from J, with 18 bases between. The run depth of the assay was deep. Original processing methods: Junction-only immunoSEQ data arrived without quality scores, meaning filtering differed. Clones were sequenced by immunoSEQ multiplex PCR, and TCRdb holds only the in-frame ones, with some missing. Clonal size and the V and J genes are those of that table, whereas D and trimming came from the DNA. The sample has about 2.2 million clones, about 93% seen once. Positive CCR7 selection of CD45RO-negative cells yielded the naive CD8 cells, and terminally differentiated effector memory CD45RA+ cells were excluded.

This chain joins TRBV27 and TRBJ2-7; TRBD2 is a possible D gene (6 bases). The sample comprised naive CD8+ T cells from PBMCs. This TCR was sampled from a man aged 18 to 29 in good health. Some clones in this sample may be carry-over from other donors' samples. The CDR3: CASSLSRGTRVYEQYF. CDR3 nucleotide sequence: TGTGCCAGCAGTTTGTCTCGAGGGACTCGAGTCTACGAGCAGTACTTC.